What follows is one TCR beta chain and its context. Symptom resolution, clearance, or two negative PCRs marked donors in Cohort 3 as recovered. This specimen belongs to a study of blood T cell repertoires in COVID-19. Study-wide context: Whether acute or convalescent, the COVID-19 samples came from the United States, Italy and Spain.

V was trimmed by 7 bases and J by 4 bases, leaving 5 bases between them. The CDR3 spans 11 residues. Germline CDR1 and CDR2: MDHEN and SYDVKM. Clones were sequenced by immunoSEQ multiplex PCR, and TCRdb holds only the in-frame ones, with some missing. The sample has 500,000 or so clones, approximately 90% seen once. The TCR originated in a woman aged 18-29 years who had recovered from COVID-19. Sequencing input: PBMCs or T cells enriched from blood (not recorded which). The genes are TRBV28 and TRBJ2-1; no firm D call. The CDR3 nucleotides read TGTGCCAGCAATTCATACAATGAGCAGTTCTTC. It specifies CASNSYNEQFF.